A single sample is the source of the 8 T cell receptor beta chains below, sequenced in a study of shared clonotypes between healthy human individuals. Measured with immunoSEQ multiplex PCR; TCRdb has only the in-frame clones, and not every one. The data contain approximately 1.5 million clones, approximately 98.5% of them singletons. Sequenced: naive CD4+ T cells sorted from blood. Noted subset: CD45RA+ positively selected. These receptor sequences come from a man younger than 45 in good health.

The chain recombines TRBV9 with TRBJ2-7, with D possibly matching TRBD1 (6 bases). Trimming removed 3 bases at V and 6 bases at J, with 16 bases between. In germline, CDR1 is SGDLS, CDR2 YYNGEE. The CDR3 is 14 residues long. CDR3 sequence: CASSGPGTIPEQYF. CDR3 DNA: TGTGCCAGCAGCGGACCCGGGACAATACCCGAGCAGTACTTC.

This rearrangement joins TRBV19 to TRBJ1-1, with 10 bases identical to TRBD1. Germline V lookup: CDR1 LNHDA, CDR2 SQIVND (reference sequence). Unmatched junction bases numbered 7, after V lost 4 bases and J lost 5 bases. The CDR3 loop spans 15 amino acids. The CDR3 coding sequence is TGTGCCAGTAGTAGTGGGGACAGGGGTCTAACTGAAGCTTTCTTT. Protein sequence: CASSSGDRGLTEAFF.

This clone was recorded only once. The CDR3 DNA sequence: TGTGCCAGCAGATCACTTCCCCGTGGTGGCACAGATACGCAGTATTTT. This translates into CASRSLPRGGTDTQYF. This sequence joins TRBV28 and TRBJ2-3; D remains unclear. Germline V gene sequence: CDR1 MDHEN, CDR2 SYDVKM. The germline V and J ends were trimmed by 6 bases and 1 base, with 17 bases remaining between them. This CDR3 comprises 16 residues.

This chain links TRBV5-1 with TRBJ2-4; 7 nucleotides line up with TRBD2. The CDR3 consists of 18 residues. V shed 0 bases, J shed 3 bases, and the junction held 12 bases outside the gene matches. CDR1 and CDR2 (germline): SGHRS, YFSETQ. The CDR3 DNA reads TGCGCCAGCAGCTTGGCCATTCTTAGCGGGCCTGGCAAAAACATTCAGTACTTC. It is translated as CASSLAILSGPGKNIQYF.

The chain has TRBV30 and TRBJ1-5; no definite D call. The CDR3 consists of 14 residues. Germline CDR1 and CDR2: GTSNPN and SVGIG (reference sequence). V gave up 2 bases and J gave up 8 bases, with 16 bases separating them. The CDR3 bases are TGTGCCTGGAGTTTGCTCGGCTCTGGGGAGCCCCAGCATTTT. As protein: CAWSLLGSGEPQHF.

The genes are TRBV9 and TRBJ2-3; no firm D call. Germline V gene lookup returns CDR1 SGDLS and CDR2 YYNGEE. The length of the CDR3 is 14 residues. Trimming removed 6 bases from V and 0 bases from J, with 11 bases in between. As DNA, the CDR3 is TGTGCCAGCAACTCGAGAACTAGCACAGATACGCAGTATTTT. It translates to CASNSRTSTDTQYF.

The chain links TRBV19 to TRBJ2-4; D perhaps matches TRBD1 (6 bases). The germline V and J ends were trimmed by 3 bases and 1 base, with 25 bases remaining between them. CDR1 is LNHDA, CDR2 SQIVND, per germline (reference sequence). This CDR3 comprises 20 residues. The CDR3 protein is CASSIRGSGTGSLAKNIQYF. CDR3 nucleotides: TGTGCCAGTAGTATCCGGGGCTCTGGAACAGGGTCTCTTGCCAAAAACATTCAGTACTTC.

The V call is TRBV4-1, the J call TRBJ2-7; 9 bases agree with TRBD2. After removal of 3 bases from V and 4 bases from J, the junction contained 7 bases not matched to a gene. The CDR3 consists of 15 residues. The germline V gene has CDR1 MGHRA and CDR2 YSYEKL. The CDR3 DNA reads TGCGCCAGCAGCCATGGGGGACTAGCCTTTTACGAGCAGTACTTC. It codes for CASSHGGLAFYEQYF.